This T cell receptor beta chain was sequenced in a study of cytomegalovirus exposure and HLA in healthy donors. Findings of the study overall: As a later analysis showed, a missense DCLRE1C variant was linked to trimming of TCR beta V- and J-genes. The classifier was said to identify cytomegalovirus status with high specificity and sensitivity. The authors assumed roughly uniform sequencing depth across donors for presence/absence analyses.

The PCR ran on 60 Vbeta and 13 Jbeta primers. Sequenced by immunoSEQ multiplex PCR; TCRdb stores in-frame clones only, minus some. This table holds nearly 110,000 clones, approximately 81% found once. Comment on this clone: No antigen is known for it.

V lost 1 base, J lost 8 bases, and 6 bases stayed unmatched. CDR1 is MNHNS and CDR2 is SASEGT in the germline V gene. The CDR3 is 15 residues long. This rearrangement joins TRBV6-1 to TRBJ1-4; 8 nucleotides align to TRBD1. The sequence was collected from a man aged 25-45 years in good health and CMV-seronegative. Sequencing was performed on PBMCs. CDR3 nucleotide sequence: TGTGCCAGCAGTGAAGTGGGCAGGGGGCTCGAAAAACTGTTTTTT. Translated, it gives CASSEVGRGLEKLFF.